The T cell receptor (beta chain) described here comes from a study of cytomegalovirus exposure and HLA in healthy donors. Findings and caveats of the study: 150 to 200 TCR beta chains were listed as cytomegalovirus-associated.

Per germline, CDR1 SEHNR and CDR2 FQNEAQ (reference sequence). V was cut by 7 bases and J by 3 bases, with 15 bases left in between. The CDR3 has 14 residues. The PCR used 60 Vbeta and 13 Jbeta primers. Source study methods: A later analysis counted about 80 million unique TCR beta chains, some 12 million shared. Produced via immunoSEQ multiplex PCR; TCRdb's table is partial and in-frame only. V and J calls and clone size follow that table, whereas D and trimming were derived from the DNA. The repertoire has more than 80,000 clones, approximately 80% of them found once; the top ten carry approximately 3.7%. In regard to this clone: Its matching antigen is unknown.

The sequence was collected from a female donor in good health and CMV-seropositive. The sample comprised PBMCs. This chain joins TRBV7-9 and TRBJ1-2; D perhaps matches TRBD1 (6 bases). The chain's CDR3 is CASTPTGLDYGYTF. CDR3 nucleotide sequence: TGTGCCAGCACGCCAACAGGGCTCGACTATGGCTACACCTTC.